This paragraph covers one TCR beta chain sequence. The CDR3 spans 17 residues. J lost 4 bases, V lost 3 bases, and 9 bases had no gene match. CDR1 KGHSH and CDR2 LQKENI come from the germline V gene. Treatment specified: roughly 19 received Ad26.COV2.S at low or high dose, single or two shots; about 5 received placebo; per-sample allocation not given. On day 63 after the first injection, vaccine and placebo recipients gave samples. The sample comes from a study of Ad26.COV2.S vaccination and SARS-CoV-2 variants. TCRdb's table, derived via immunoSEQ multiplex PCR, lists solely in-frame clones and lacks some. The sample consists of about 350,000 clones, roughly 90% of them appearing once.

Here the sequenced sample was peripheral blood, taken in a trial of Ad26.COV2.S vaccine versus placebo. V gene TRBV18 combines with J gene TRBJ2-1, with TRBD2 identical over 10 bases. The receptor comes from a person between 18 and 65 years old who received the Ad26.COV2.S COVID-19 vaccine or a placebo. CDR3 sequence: CASSPAGLAATYNEQFF. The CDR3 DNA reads TGTGCCAGCTCACCGGCTGGACTAGCGGCGACTTACAATGAGCAGTTCTTC.